This T cell receptor (beta chain) comes out of a study of blood T cells in healthy people across ages (dated by TCRdb to the mid-2010s). As for the study more broadly: In model experiments, roughly one uniquely barcoded TCR beta cDNA molecule per two T cells was captured by template switching. Age-related changes in TCR beta repertoire diversity were measured in the study by deep sequencing normalized with unique cDNA molecular identifiers. The donors were divided into four age groups: young (average 16 years), middle-aged (approximately 39), aged (approximately 62) and long-lived (about 90). Using the same blood draw, the study looked at two additional independent replicas of 1 million unique cDNA reads for two donors, one aged 18 to 30 and the other aged 80 or older.

This clonotype was seen a handful of times. It lacks a known antigen. The input lacks base qualities; no much larger clone sits a single base away. Receptor amplification or capture employed 5' RACE. Reads for this sample came from an Illumina HiSeq 2500. A second PCR of roughly 7 to 11 cycles was performed with a sample-barcoded 5' primer and a J-beta primer mix. A template-switch 5' adaptor carrying 12 random nucleotides introduced a unique molecular identifier onto each TCR beta cDNA molecule. Each sample yielded at least 2.5 million CDR3-containing paired-end reads. First-strand cDNA was synthesized from all RNA with the Mint cDNA synthesis kit, primed by a TRBC-specific oligonucleotide. Following uracil-DNA glycosylase treatment, a first 18-cycle PCR with universal primers M1SS and BC2_uni_R was performed on all cDNA. Turning to the authors' computational methods: For normalization, 1 million high-quality reads, each with a distinct molecular identifier, were randomly selected from each sample. Instead of being binned into consensus sequences, reads with shared molecular identifiers were discarded. MiTCR, run with a Q25 quality threshold and the strictest error-elimination algorithm, handled CDR3 identification, clonotype clustering and error correction. A nonparametric unseen species model with Euler transformation was used to estimate a lower bound on total TCR beta diversity. TCRdb handled the public reads itself, with Q25 trimming in fastp and clone calling in MiXCR, and kept productive beta chains. Entries that share a CDR3 protein sequence are merged under the most common genes and DNA. The V and J calls shown here were made by TCRdb, not taken from the authors' results. This sample has under 1,100,000 distinct CDR3 sequences in its table, and 20% to 25% of those were observed once. The ten biggest clones cover 0.65% to 0.75% of the sample.

Study-wide conclusions, independent of this receptor: The long-lived group showed more naive CD4+ T cells, fewer expanded clones and increased TCR diversity than the aged group, suggesting age selection. A strong correlation was found between observed TCR beta diversity and the percentage of naive T cells measured by flow cytometry. Estimates of total diversity based on one million sequenced T cells were considered lower bounds and underestimates. As age increased, observed TCR beta diversity per million T cells dropped in a roughly linear way, and a significant reduction was already evident by age 40. Because the CMV infection status of the donors was unknown, age-related changes in expanded clonotypes may potentially have been confounded. Since profiling was done on bulk unsorted PBMCs, naive and antigen-experienced compartments could not be conclusively compared.

Donors were 40 or so systemically healthy Caucasian individuals from Russia aged roughly 6 to 100 years. Each donor gave roughly 9 milliliters of peripheral blood, drawn into EDTA-treated Vacutainer tubes. Ficoll-Paque density-gradient centrifugation was used to isolate PBMCs, with at least 7 million obtained per sample. Trizol reagent was used to extract total RNA from PBMCs, with at least 5.5 micrograms per sample. For every donor, flow cytometry on a PBMC aliquot measured the percentage of naive CD45RAhigh/CD27high T cells. Including the terminal cysteine and phenylalanine, the CDR3 comprises 15 residues. Of all the DNA, just the CDR3 is kept, 45 bases in frame from base 1. CDR1 and CDR2, per the germline V gene, are MGHRA and YSYEKL. V is cut back by 5 bases and J by 1 base, with 7 bases in the junction unmatched. The data were also submitted as part of a second study, on T cells of mothers and their children. Per that second paper: The donors were nine systemically healthy Caucasian individuals, made up of three mothers and their six children. cDNA synthesis used all of the extracted RNA, with roughly 1.5 ug of RNA in each 15 ul reaction. Sample barcodes and 2-4 random nucleotides were added via the M1S primer in the second PCR. More than 8 million TCR beta CDR3 reads were obtained from each mother, and roughly 3 million reads were obtained from each child. Thymic selection shapes the output of TCR recombination in a similar way in related and unrelated pairs, and inherited differences have a minor effect. Normalized repertoire overlap in related mother-child pairs was always slightly higher than in unrelated mother-child pairs, but the difference was never significant. With a sensitivity of about 100 clones per million clonotypes, no persistent microchimeric T cell clones were detected. In the study, deep NGS was used to compare the TCR beta repertoires of mothers and children, and features distinguishing related mother-child pairs from unrelated individuals were sought. The mean age was 40 +/- 4 years for the mothers and approximately 11 +/- 4 years for the children. Libraries were sequenced on Illumina HiSeq 2000 with 100+100 nt paired-end reads after adapter ligation with NEBNext reagents. To prevent cross-contamination, the mother and child libraries were prepared a month apart and were sequenced in separate runs. Each donor had between about 450,000 and 2,100,000 distinct TCR beta clonotypes identified. Naive TCR beta clonotypes were estimated from low-frequency clonotypes matched to each donor's FACS-determined naive share, without sorting.

Sequencing was performed on blood. The sequence was obtained from a girl under 10 years old in good health. This chain joins TRBV4-1 to TRBJ1-1, and 7 junctional nucleotides match TRBD1. CDR3 sequence: CASSGTGAGNTEAFF. The DNA sequence is TGCGCCAGCAGCGGAACAGGGGCGGGGAACACTGAAGCTTTCTTT.